This T cell receptor (beta chain) appears in the sequencing data of a study of cytomegalovirus exposure and HLA in healthy donors. Study-wide context: Of more than 350 genotyped donors, about 80% clustered with self-reported Caucasian donors.

PCR employed 60 Vbeta and 13 Jbeta primers. Assay used: immunoSEQ multiplex PCR; TCRdb lists only in-frame clones, some missing. The sample lists under 150,000 clones, about 81% occurring once. Trimming stripped 2 bases from V and 0 bases from J, with 8 bases between. The V gene's germline CDR1 is ENHRY and CDR2 SYGVKD. CDR3 length: 14 residues. The material sequenced was PBMCs. The chain uses TRBV10-3 and TRBJ2-7; perhaps TRBD2 as D (6 bases). This TCR was sampled from a woman between 40 and 50 years old in good health and CMV-seropositive. The chain's CDR3 is CAISEAGSSYEQYF. CDR3 in DNA: TGTGCCATCAGTGAGGCGGGGAGCTCCTACGAGCAGTACTTC.